The 2 T cell receptor beta chains below were found in one sample sequenced in a study of cytomegalovirus exposure and HLA in healthy donors. The PCR contained 60 Vbeta and 13 Jbeta primers. TCRdb's table, derived via immunoSEQ multiplex PCR, lists solely in-frame clones and lacks some. The repertoire includes approximately 110,000 clones, approximately 11% of them detected once, and roughly 15% sits in the top ten. Sample: PBMCs. The receptor set was obtained from a man between 35 and 55 years old in good health and CMV-seropositive.

This clone was observed a few times. The rearrangement links TRBV30 to TRBJ1-1; 9 bases fit TRBD1. Trimming removed 2 bases from V and 1 base from J; junction bases left unmatched: 8. The germline gives CDR1 GTSNPN, CDR2 SVGIG (reference sequence). CDR3 length: 16 residues. The CDR3 protein is CAWSFRPGQGNTEAFF. CDR3 bases: TGTGCCTGGAGTTTTCGGCCGGGACAGGGGAACACTGAAGCTTTCTTT.

The table lists this clone with a few counts. This chain links TRBV7-9 with TRBJ2-7; 10 bases are shared with TRBD1. This CDR3 is built from 14 residues. V lost 3 bases, J lost 5 bases, and 4 bases stayed unmatched. CDR1 is SEHNR and CDR2 is FQNEAQ in the germline V gene (reference sequence). In DNA form, the CDR3 reads TGTGCCAGCAGCTTGGGGACAGGGGCTAACGAGCAGTACTTC. Protein product: CASSLGTGANEQYF.